What follows is one TCR beta chain and its context. These data are taken from a study of blood T cell repertoires in COVID-19. For the study at large: T cells, B-cell-depleted T cells, or PBMCs supplied cDNA or gDNA.

Methods used by the authors: Estimates of nucleated cell counts were drawn from the amplification of reference gene primers. Clones were sequenced by immunoSEQ multiplex PCR, and TCRdb holds only the in-frame ones, with some missing. Clone size and V and J calls were adopted from that table, with D and trimming inferred from the DNA. The top ten hold around 6.3% of the sample, which has under 200,000 clones, around 80% seen once. The CDR3 contains 12 residues. Germline CDR1 SGHTA, CDR2 FQGNSA. The V segment lost 5 bases and the J segment 16 bases; nucleotides outside the gene matches: 9. The chain joins TRBV7-2 to TRBJ2-1, with 9 positions matching TRBD2. This TCR was sampled from a man between 70 and 80 years old with active or convalescent COVID-19. Specimen: peripheral blood. CDR3: CASSHSGGPTFF. The CDR3 region has the DNA TGTGCCAGCAGCCATAGCGGGGGCCCTACCTTCTTC.